The rows below give T cell receptor beta chains drawn from one sample of a study of shared clonotypes between healthy human individuals. Here immunoSEQ multiplex PCR was the method, and the copy in TCRdb shows in-frame clones only, minus some. In the table there are about 2.4 million clones, 93% of which are singletons. The specimen sequenced was naive CD4+ T cells from PBMCs. Every receptor here comes from a man in his late teens or twenties in good health. Some clones in this sample may be carry-over from other donors' samples. The CDR3 runs from the conserved cysteine through the conserved F or W. Clone size appears in some rows only: once, few, many, or a class for an expanded clone.

V	size	CDR3
TRBV28	-	CATNPRAGEQYF
TRBV13	-	CASSSPRTGRTDTQYF
TRBV5-1	-	CASFLLVTKTEAFF
TRBV18	-	CASSWDRGTEAFF
TRBV14	-	CASSQDVQGTEQYF
TRBV7-3	-	CASSPIAGGIYEQYF
TRBV9	-	CASSVAGSSSSYEQYF
TRBV15	-	CATSRGTSATNEKLFF
TRBV18	-	CASSPTWSPGANVLTF
TRBV28	-	CASSLKVPNYGYTF
TRBV7-2	-	CASASGGDNEQFF
TRBV7-9	-	CASSLQVPAEAFF
TRBV10-1	-	CASSDTGASTDTQYF
TRBV10-3	-	CAISESAADMKTQYF
TRBV5-1	-	CASSPGDRRAEAHF
TRBV5-1	-	CASSLGTVSGELFF
TRBV4-1	-	CASSQGSLQGRSEQYF
TRBV28	-	CASSWGADTQYF
TRBV7-8	-	CASSLVSRFGPNEKLFF
TRBV7-3	once	CASSLDRETEAFF
TRBV28	once	CASSSGGGGYGYTF
TRBV5-5	-	CASSLVAATQETQYF
TRBV10-3	-	CAISDGLAGPAYNEQFF
TRBV5-1	-	CASSLGLVVRDEQYF
TRBV5-1	once	CASSLDPGQGANEQFF
TRBV5-1	-	CASSLRTSRRGTDTQYF
TRBV7-8	-	CASSLAHGGLSYNEQFF
TRBV7-2	-	CASSPGQFYQPQHF
TRBV28	-	CASSSGGTDEKLFF
TRBV19	-	CASSTWGTGTGYPDTQYF
TRBV7-9	-	CASRSDLRAFF
TRBV10-3	-	CAISESLVPQQETQYF
TRBV9	once	CASSDSSGIRETQYF
TRBV9	-	CASSVGLAGGPFYTDTQYF
TRBV10-1	-	CASSEGVRENVDEQYF
TRBV6-5	few	CASTIPADRNQPQHF
TRBV5-4	-	CASSWTGNNEQFF
TRBV30	-	CAYRTAWGEQYF
TRBV27	-	CARAMTGGAGTEAFF
TRBV7-9	-	CASSSTVSGEKLFF